This T cell receptor (beta chain) is drawn from a study of cytomegalovirus exposure and HLA in healthy donors. About the research overall: Counted in an early data release were approximately 85 million unique TCRs from HLA-typed donors.

With regard to this clone: Its antigen is not known.

The CDR3 runs to 14 residues. J gave up 7 bases and V 5 bases, and 6 bases lay outside the gene matches. The germline CDR1 and CDR2 sequences are LNHDA and SQIVND (reference sequence). Amplification used 60 Vbeta primers and 13 Jbeta primers. The data were produced by immunoSEQ multiplex PCR, yet TCRdb's version contains in-frame clones alone and is incomplete. The repertoire has roughly 150,000 clones, around 10% of them found once; the top ten carry 1.5% to 2%. Notes on the study in general: Common viral pathogens were later found to be apparently linked to several of the most significant clusters. The study carried out a later analysis of TCR beta sequences. It associated roughly 17,000 of them with specific HLA alleles at a false discovery rate of 0.05.

Specimen: PBMCs. The clonotype originates from a male donor in good health and CMV-seronegative. The chain links TRBV19 to TRBJ1-5; 9 bases match TRBD1. The CDR3 DNA reads as TGTGCCAGTAGTTTTAGGGACAGGGACCAGCCCCAGCATTTT. Translation: CASSFRDRDQPQHF.